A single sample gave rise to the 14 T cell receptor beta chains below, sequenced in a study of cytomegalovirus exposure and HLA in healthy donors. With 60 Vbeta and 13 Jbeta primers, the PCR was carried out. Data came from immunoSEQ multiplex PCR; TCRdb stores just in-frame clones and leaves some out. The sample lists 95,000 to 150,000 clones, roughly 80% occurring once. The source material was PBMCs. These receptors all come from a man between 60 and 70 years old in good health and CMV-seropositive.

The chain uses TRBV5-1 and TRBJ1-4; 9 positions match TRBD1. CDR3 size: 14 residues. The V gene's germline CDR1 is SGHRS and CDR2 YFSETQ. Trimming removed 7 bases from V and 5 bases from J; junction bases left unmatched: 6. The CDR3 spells CASSTGTGNEKLFF. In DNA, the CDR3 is TGCGCCAGCTCTACAGGGACAGGGAATGAAAAACTGTTTTTT. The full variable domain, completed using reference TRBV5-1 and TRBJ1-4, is KAGVTQTPRYLIKTRGQQVTLSCSPISGHRSVSWYQQTPGQGLQFLFEYFSETQRNKGNFPGRFSGRQFSNSRSEMNVSTLELGDSALYLCASSTGTGNEKLFFGSGTQLSVL.

Here the CDR3 DNA reads TGTGCCAGCAAAATAGGACAGGGGATCTACGAGCAGTACTTC. This gives the protein CASKIGQGIYEQYF. The rearrangement joins TRBV6-1 to TRBJ2-7, with 9 bases lining up with TRBD1. V was clipped by 7 bases and J by 3 bases; unmatched bases: 7. The germline V gene has CDR1 MNHNS and CDR2 SASEGT. There are 14 residues in the CDR3.

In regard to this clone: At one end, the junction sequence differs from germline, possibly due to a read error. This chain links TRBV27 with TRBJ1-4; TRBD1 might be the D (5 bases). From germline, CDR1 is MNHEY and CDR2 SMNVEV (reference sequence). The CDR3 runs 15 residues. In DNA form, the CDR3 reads TGTGCCAGCAGTTCGACGGGGGGAGGGCTGAAAAAAACTGTTTTT. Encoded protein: CASSSTGGGLKKTVF.

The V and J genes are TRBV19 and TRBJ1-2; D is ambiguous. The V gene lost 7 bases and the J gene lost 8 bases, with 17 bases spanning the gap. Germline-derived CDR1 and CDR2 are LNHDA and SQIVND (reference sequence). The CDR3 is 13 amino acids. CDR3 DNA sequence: TGTGCCAGTACCCCGTGGGAGTCGTCAGGCTACACCTTC. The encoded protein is CASTPWESSGYTF. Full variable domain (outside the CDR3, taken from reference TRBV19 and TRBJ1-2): DGGITQSPKYLFRKEGQNVTLSCEQNLNHDAMYWYRQDPGQGLRLIYYSQIVNDFQKGDIAEGYSVSREKKESFPLTVTSAQKNPTAFYLCASTPWESSGYTFGSGTRLTVV.

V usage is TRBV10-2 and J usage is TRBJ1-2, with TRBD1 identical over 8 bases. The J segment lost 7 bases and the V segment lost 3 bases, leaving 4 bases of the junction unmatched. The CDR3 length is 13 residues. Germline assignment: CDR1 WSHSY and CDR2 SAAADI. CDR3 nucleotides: TGCGCCAGCAGTGACCCCACAGGGGGTGGCTACACCTTC. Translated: CASSDPTGGGYTF.

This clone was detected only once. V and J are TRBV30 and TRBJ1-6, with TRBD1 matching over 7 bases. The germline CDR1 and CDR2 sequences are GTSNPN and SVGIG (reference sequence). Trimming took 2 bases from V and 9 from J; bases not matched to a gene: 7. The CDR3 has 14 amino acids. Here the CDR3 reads CAWSWTGGGSPLHF. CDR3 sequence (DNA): TGTGCCTGGAGTTGGACAGGTGGTGGTTCACCCCTCCACTTT.

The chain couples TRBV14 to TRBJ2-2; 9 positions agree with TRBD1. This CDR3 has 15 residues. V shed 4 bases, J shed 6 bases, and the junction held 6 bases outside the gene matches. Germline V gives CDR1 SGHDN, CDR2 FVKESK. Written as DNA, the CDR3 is TGTGCCAGCAGCCTCGGACAGGGGAATGCCGGGGAGCTGTTTTTT. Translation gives CASSLGQGNAGELFF. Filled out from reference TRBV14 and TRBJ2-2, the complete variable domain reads EAGVTQFPSHSVIEKGQTVTLRCDPISGHDNLYWYRRVMGKEIKFLLHFVKESKQDESGMPNNRFLAERTGGTYSTLKVQPAELEDSGVYFCASSLGQGNAGELFFGEGSRLTVL.

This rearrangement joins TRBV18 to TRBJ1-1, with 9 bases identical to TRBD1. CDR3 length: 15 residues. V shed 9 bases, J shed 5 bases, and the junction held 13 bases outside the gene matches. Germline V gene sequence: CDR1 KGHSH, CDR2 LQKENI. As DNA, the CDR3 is TGTGCCAGTCAACTACAGGGGGCAATATGGACTGAAGCTTTCTTT. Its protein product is CASQLQGAIWTEAFF.

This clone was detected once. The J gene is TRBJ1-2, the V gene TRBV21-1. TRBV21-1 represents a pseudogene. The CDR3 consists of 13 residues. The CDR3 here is CASSKAGGDGYTF. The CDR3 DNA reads TGTGCCAGCAGCAAAGCTGGCGGGGATGGCTACACCTTC.

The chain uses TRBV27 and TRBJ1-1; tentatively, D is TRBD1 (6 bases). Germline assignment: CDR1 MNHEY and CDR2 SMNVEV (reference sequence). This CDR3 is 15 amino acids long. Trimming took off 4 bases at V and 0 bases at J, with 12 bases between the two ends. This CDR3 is CASSSQGLLNTEAFF. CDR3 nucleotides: TGTGCCAGCAGTTCACAGGGTTTACTGAACACTGAAGCTTTCTTT.

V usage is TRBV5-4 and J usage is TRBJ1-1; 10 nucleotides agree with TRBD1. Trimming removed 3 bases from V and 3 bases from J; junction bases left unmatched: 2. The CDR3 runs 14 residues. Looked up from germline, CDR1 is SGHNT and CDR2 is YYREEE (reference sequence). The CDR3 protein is CASSSGTGDTEAFF. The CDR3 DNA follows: TGTGCCAGCAGCTCCGGGACAGGGGACACTGAAGCTTTCTTT.

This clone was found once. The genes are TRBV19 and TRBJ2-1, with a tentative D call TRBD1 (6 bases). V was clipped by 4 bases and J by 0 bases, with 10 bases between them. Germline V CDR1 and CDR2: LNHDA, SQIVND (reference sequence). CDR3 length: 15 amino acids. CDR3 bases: TGTGCCAGTAGTACAGGGACATTCTCCTACAATGAGCAGTTCTTC. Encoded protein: CASSTGTFSYNEQFF. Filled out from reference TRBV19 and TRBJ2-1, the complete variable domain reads DGGITQSPKYLFRKEGQNVTLSCEQNLNHDAMYWYRQDPGQGLRLIYYSQIVNDFQKGDIAEGYSVSREKKESFPLTVTSAQKNPTAFYLCASSTGTFSYNEQFFGPGTRLTVL.

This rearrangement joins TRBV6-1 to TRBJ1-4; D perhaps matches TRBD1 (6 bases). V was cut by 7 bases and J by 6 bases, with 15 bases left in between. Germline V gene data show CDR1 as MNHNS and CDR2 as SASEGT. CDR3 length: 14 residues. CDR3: CASTVGGRDEKLFF. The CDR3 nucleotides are TGTGCCAGCACCGTCGGGGGGCGGGATGAAAAACTGTTTTTT.

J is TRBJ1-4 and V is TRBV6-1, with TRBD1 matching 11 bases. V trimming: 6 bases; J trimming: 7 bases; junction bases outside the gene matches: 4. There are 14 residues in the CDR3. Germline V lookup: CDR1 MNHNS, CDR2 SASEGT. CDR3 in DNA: TGTGCCAGCAGCCGGACAGGGGGCGTTGAAAAACTGTTTTTT. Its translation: CASSRTGGVEKLFF.